Given below is one TCR beta chain in context. The sample originates from a study of blood T cells in healthy people across ages. A second PCR, run for roughly 7 to 11 cycles, used a sample-barcoded 5' primer plus a J-beta primer mix. TCRdb itself ran the 5' RACE reads through MiXCR, one entry per CDR3 protein. The sample yields 590,000 or so distinct CDR3 sequences, about 28% seen once. Trimming took off 5 bases at V and 3 bases at J, with 13 bases between the two ends. The germline gives CDR1 SGHTA, CDR2 FQGTGA. The CDR3 extends over 14 amino acids. Material for sequencing was blood. The sequence came from an elderly woman in good health. The chain links TRBV7-3 to TRBJ1-1; D possibly corresponds to TRBD1 (5 bases). CDR3 DNA sequence: TGTGCCAGCAGCCCCCAGACAGACCACACTGAAGCTTTCTTT. This gives the protein CASSPQTDHTEAFF.